This T cell receptor beta chain originates from a study of blood T cell repertoires in COVID-19. On the study more broadly: From T cells, B-cell-depleted T cells, or PBMCs came the material, which was cDNA or gDNA.

Source study methods: Scientists estimated how many nucleated cells there were by amplifying reference gene primers. TCRdb's table, derived via immunoSEQ multiplex PCR, lists solely in-frame clones and lacks some. That table is the source of V, J and clone size, and D and trimming were worked out from the DNA. The sample lists under 85,000 clones; about 89% were seen once. Turning to this clone: Other DNA sequences in the same sample also yield this CDR3.

The sample taken for sequencing was peripheral blood. This sequence originates from a man between 65 and 80 years old with active or convalescent COVID-19.

For the CDR3, the DNA is TGCGCCAGCAGCCTCAGACTAGCGGGAAGCACAGATACGCAGTATTTT. This translates into CASSLRLAGSTDTQYF. The chain uses TRBV5-1 and TRBJ2-3, with 11 bases lining up with TRBD2. CDR3 size: 16 residues. The junction had 4 bases not matched to a gene; V was cut back by 4 bases and J by 0 bases. CDR1 and CDR2 (germline): SGHRS, YFSETQ.